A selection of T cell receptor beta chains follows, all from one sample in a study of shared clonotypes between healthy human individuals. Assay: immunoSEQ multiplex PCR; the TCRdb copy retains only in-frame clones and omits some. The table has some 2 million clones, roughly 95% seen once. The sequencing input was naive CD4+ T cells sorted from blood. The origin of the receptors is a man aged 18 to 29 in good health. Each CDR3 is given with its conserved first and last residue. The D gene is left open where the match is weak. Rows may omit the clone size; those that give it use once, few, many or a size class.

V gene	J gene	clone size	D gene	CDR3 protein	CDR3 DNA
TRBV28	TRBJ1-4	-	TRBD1	CASMPGQGAHRSFF	TGTGCCAGCATGCCGGGACAGGGGGCCCATCGGTCCTTTTTT
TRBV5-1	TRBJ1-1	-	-	CASTLTPRGSTEAFF	TGCGCCAGCACCCTGACCCCCCGGGGAAGCACTGAAGCTTTCTTT
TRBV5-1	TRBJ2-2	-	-	CASSLKGENTGELFF	TGCGCCAGCAGCCTCAAGGGGGAGAACACCGGGGAGCTGTTTTTT
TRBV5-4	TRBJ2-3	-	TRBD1	CASSQGQGRSDTQYF	TGTGCCAGCAGTCAAGGACAGGGGCGGTCAGATACGCAGTATTTT
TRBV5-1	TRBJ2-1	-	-	CASSWDLSSYNEQFF	TGCGCCAGCAGCTGGGACTTGAGCTCCTACAATGAGCAGTTCTTC
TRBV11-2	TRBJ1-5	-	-	CASSAGTLGNQPQHF	TGTGCCAGCAGCGCAGGGACCTTAGGGAATCAGCCCCAGCATTTT
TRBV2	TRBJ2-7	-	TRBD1	CASSEYGQVALF	TGTGCCAGCAGTGAATACGGACAGGTGGCTCTGTTC
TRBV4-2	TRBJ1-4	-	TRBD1	CASSHSGTGVEKLFF	TGTGCCAGCAGCCATTCCGGGACAGGGGTTGAAAAACTGTTTTTT
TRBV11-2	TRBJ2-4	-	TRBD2	CASSLDREGIQYF	TGTGCCAGCAGCTTAGATCGGGAGGGCATTCAGTACTTC
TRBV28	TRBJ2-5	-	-	CASSRGGLFQETQYF	TGTGCCAGCAGTAGGGGGGGCCTTTTTCAAGAGACCCAGTACTTC
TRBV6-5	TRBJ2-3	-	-	CASRRKRPTDTQYF	TGTGCCAGCAGGAGAAAGCGGCCCACAGATACGCAGTATTTT
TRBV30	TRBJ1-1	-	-	CAWSGGAVTEAFF	TGTGCCTGGAGTGGGGGAGCAGTCACTGAAGCTTTCTTT
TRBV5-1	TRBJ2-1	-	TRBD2	CASSTGLAGDKDEQFF	TGCGCCAGCAGCACGGGACTAGCGGGAGATAAAGATGAGCAGTTCTTC
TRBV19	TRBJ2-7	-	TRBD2	CASSARLAGYEQYF	TGTGCCAGTAGTGCTCGACTAGCGGGTTACGAGCAGTACTTC
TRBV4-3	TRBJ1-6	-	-	CASSQDLGTNSYNSPLHF	TGCGCCAGCAGCCAAGACTTGGGAACAAACTCCTATAATTCACCCCTCCACTTT
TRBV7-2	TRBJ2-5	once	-	CASSLAAGQETQYF	TGTGCCAGCAGCTTAGCGGCCGGTCAAGAGACCCAGTACTTC
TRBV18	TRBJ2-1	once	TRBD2	CASSPPTSGVEQFF	TGTGCCAGCTCACCACCCACTAGCGGGGTAGAGCAGTTCTTC
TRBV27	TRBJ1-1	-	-	CASSSTGNTEAFF	TGTGCCAGCAGCTCAACGGGGAACACTGAAGCTTTCTTT
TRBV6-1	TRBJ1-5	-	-	CASSEKGVQPQHF	TGTGCCAGCAGCGAAAAAGGGGTACAGCCCCAGCATTTT
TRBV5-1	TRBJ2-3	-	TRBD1	CASSSAGGFATDTQYF	TGCGCCAGCAGCTCGGCAGGGGGCTTTGCCACAGATACGCAGTATTTT
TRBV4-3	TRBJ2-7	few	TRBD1	CASSQEETGKSYEQYF	TGCGCCAGCAGCCAAGAAGAGACAGGGAAGTCCTACGAGCAGTACTTC
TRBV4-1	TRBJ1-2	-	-	CASSQGWGNGYTF	TGCGCCAGCAGCCAAGGTTGGGGGAATGGCTACACCTTC
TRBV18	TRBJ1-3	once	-	CASSPTGAGRNTIYF	TGTGCCAGCTCACCTACCGGGGCTGGCAGAAACACCATATATTTT
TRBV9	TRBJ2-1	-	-	CASSPPAGVNEQFF	TGTGCCAGCAGCCCCCCGGCAGGGGTCAATGAGCAGTTCTTC
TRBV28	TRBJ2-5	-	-	CASSPRGGQGRETQYF	TGTGCCAGCAGCCCTCGGGGGGGACAGGGTCGGGAGACCCAGTACTTC
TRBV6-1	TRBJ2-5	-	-	CASTDQPQETQYF	TGTGCCAGCACGGATCAGCCGCAAGAGACCCAGTACTTC
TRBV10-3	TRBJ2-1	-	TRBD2	CAISESPTSGSTKSSYNEQFF	TGTGCCATCAGTGAGTCACCGACTAGCGGGAGCACAAAAAGCTCCTACAATGAGCAGTTCTTC
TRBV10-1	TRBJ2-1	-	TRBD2	CASSEAGGRNEQFF	TGCGCCAGCAGTGAGGCGGGAGGAAGGAATGAGCAGTTCTTC
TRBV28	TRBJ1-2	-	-	CASSPGLKNYGYTF	TGTGCCAGCAGTCCCGGATTAAAGAACTATGGCTACACCTTC
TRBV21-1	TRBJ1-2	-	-	CASSSQGAKDYGYTF	TGTGCCAGCAGCTCACAGGGGGCTAAAGACTATGGCTACACCTTC
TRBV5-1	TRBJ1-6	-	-	CASSSTIRGGNSPLHF	TGCGCCAGCAGCAGTACCATCAGGGGTGGAAATTCACCCCTCCACTTT
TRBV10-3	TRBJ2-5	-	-	CAISDRAQETQYF	TGTGCCATCAGTGACAGGGCTCAAGAGACCCAGTACTTC
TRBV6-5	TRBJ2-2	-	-	CASSYGTTYTGELFF	TGTGCCAGCAGTTACGGGACAACCTACACCGGGGAGCTGTTTTTT
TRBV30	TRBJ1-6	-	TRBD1	CAWNRDSYSPLHF	TGTGCCTGGAACCGGGACAGTTATTCACCCCTCCACTTT
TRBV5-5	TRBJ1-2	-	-	CASTRDYGYTF	TGTGCCAGCACTAGGGACTATGGCTACACCTTC
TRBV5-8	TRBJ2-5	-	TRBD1	CASSPGQGRETQYF	TGTGCCAGCAGCCCGGGACAGGGGCGAGAGACCCAGTACTTC
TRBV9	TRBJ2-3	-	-	CASAPEGLAAISTDTQYF	TGTGCCAGCGCCCCTGAAGGGCTAGCAGCGATTAGCACAGATACGCAGTATTTT
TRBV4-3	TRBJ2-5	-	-	CASSQVSGKVGETQYF	TGCGCCAGCAGCCAAGTGTCAGGGAAGGTTGGGGAGACCCAGTACTTC
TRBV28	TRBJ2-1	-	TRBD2	CARGGKGNEQFF	TGTGCCAGGGGAGGGAAGGGCAATGAGCAGTTCTTC
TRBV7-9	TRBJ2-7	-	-	CASSLRDGPYEQYF	TGTGCCAGCAGCCTGCGGGACGGACCCTACGAGCAGTACTTC
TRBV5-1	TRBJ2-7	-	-	CASSLEGRSYEQYF	TGCGCCAGCAGCTTGGAGGGACGGAGCTACGAGCAGTACTTC
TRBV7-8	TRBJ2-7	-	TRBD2	CASSLLGTSGRHPYEQYF	TGTGCCAGCAGCTTATTGGGGACTAGCGGGAGGCATCCCTACGAGCAGTACTTC
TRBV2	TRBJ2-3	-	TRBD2	CASRRLAGGSDTQYF	TGTGCCAGCAGAAGATTAGCGGGAGGCTCAGATACGCAGTATTTT
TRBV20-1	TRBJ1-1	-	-	CSLDSEAFF	TGCAGTTTGGACAGTGAAGCTTTCTTT
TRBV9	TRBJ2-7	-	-	CASSVGSGDHSYEQYF	TGTGCCAGCAGCGTAGGCTCGGGAGACCACTCCTACGAGCAGTACTTC
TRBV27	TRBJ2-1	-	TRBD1	CASSLKETDRGIDEQFF	TGTGCCAGCAGTTTGAAGGAAACCGACAGGGGAATCGATGAGCAGTTCTTC
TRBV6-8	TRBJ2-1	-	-	CASSYSPRTSNEQFF	TGTGCCAGCAGTTACTCACCCAGGACTTCCAATGAGCAGTTCTTC
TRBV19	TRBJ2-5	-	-	CASSISPSGETQYF	TGTGCCAGTAGTATATCCCCCTCTGGGGAGACCCAGTACTTC
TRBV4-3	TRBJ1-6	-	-	CASSQESSSPLHF	TGCGCCAGCAGCCAAGAGAGTAGTTCACCCCTCCACTTT
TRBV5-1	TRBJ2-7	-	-	CASSSRTGPSEQYF	TGCGCCAGCAGCTCCCGAACAGGGCCGAGCGAGCAGTACTTC
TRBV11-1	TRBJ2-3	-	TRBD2	CASSLRGVTDTQYF	TGTGCCAGCAGCTTACGGGGGGTTACAGATACGCAGTATTTT
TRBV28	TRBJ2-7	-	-	CASNGGDTSYEQYF	TGTGCCAGCAATGGAGGGGACACCTCCTACGAGCAGTACTTC
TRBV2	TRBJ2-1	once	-	CASSKIGRYNEQFF	TGTGCCAGCAGTAAAATAGGCAGGTACAATGAGCAGTTCTTC
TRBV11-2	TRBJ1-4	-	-	CASSFIGPGGNEKLFF	TGTGCCAGCAGCTTTATCGGGCCAGGCGGTAATGAAAAACTGTTTTTT